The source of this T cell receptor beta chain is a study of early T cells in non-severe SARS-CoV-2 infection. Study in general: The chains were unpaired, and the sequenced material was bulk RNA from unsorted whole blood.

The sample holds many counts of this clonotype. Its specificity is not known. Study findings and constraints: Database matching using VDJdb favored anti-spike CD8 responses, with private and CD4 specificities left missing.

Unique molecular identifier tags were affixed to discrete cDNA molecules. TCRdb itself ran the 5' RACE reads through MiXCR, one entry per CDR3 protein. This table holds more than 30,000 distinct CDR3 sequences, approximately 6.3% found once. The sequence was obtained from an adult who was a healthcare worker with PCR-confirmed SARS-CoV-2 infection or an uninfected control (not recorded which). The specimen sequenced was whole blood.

The CDR3, as DNA: TGTGCCAGCAGTTACTCCAGCACAGATACGCAGTATTTT. It translates to CASSYSSTDTQYF. V gene TRBV6-2 or TRBV6-3 combines with J gene TRBJ2-3; no clear D gene. The CDR3 has 13 amino acids. V was cut by 0 bases and J by 0 bases, with 1 base left in between. CDR1 and CDR2 from the germline V gene are MNHEY and SVGEGT.